Shown below are 25 T cell receptor beta chains from a single sample sequenced in a study of T cell responses to AZD1222 COVID-19 vaccine. Here immunoSEQ multiplex PCR was the method, and the copy in TCRdb shows in-frame clones only, minus some. The table lists 130,000 to 150,000 clones, around nine tenths of them singletons, with 4% to 6% in the top ten. The sequencing here drew on peripheral blood, taken on day 0 of AZD1222 vaccination. Receptor source: an adult in good health.

CDR3 coding DNA: TGTGCCACCGGGACAGGGCCCACCGGGGAGCTGTTTTTT. Translation: CATGTGPTGELFF. V usage is TRBV10-3 and J usage is TRBJ2-2; 9 positions agree with TRBD1. V was clipped by 10 bases and J by 4 bases; unmatched bases: 4. There are 13 residues in the CDR3. CDR1 is ENHRY and CDR2 is SYGVKD in the germline V gene.

This sequence joins TRBV3-1 (or the pseudogene TRBV3-2) and TRBJ2-5; TRBD1 agrees at 7 bases. Germline CDR1 and CDR2: LGHDT and YNNKEL (reference sequence). The CDR3 consists of 13 residues. V lost 2 bases to trimming and J lost 3 bases; unmatched junction nucleotides: 0. The CDR3 loop reads CASSQTGEETQYF. The CDR3 region has the DNA TGTGCCAGCAGCCAAACAGGGGAAGAGACCCAGTACTTC.

The gene calls are TRBV3-1 (or the pseudogene TRBV3-2) and TRBJ2-5; D perhaps matches TRBD2 (6 bases). Germline loops: CDR1 LGHDT, CDR2 YNNKEL (reference sequence). Trimming stripped 0 bases from V and 4 bases from J, with 30 bases between. The CDR3 has 21 amino acids. In DNA form, the CDR3 reads TGTGCCAGCAGCCAAGATCCCCCGGGTCCCAGAGGGCCGGGGGTGGGAGAGACCCAGTACTTC. It encodes CASSQDPPGPRGPGVGETQYF.

The V call is TRBV20-1, the J call TRBJ2-3; D not certain. CDR1 is DFQATT, CDR2 SNEGSKA, per germline (reference sequence). V lost 3 bases and J lost 2, with 6 bases in between. This CDR3 region has 12 residues. Written as DNA, the CDR3 is TGCAGTGCTAGTCCCAACACAGATACGCAGTATTTT. This codes for CSASPNTDTQYF.

In nucleotides, the CDR3 is TGCAGCGCTGGGCGGGACGGGAATGAGCAGTTCTTC. Encoded protein: CSAGRDGNEQFF. The chain joins TRBV29-1 to TRBJ2-1; D perhaps matches TRBD2 (6 bases). Per germline, CDR1 SQVTM and CDR2 ANQGSEA. The CDR3 totals 12 residues. Between the trimmed V and J ends, which lost 7 bases and 7 bases, there was a span of 14 bases.

The gene calls are TRBV4-1 and TRBJ2-2, with D hard to call. Germline V gene lookup returns CDR1 MGHRA and CDR2 YSYEKL. The CDR3 is 17 amino acids. V lost 1 base to trimming and J lost 0 bases, with 12 bases between them. The chain's CDR3 is CASSQGIVRTNTGELFF. For the CDR3, the DNA is TGCGCCAGCAGCCAAGGTATCGTCAGAACGAACACCGGGGAGCTGTTTTTT.

V gene TRBV4-3 combines with J gene TRBJ1-1, with D tentatively TRBD1 (5 bases). The germline V gene has CDR1 LGHNA and CDR2 YSLEER. The CDR3 is made up of 13 amino acids. Trimming removed 2 bases from V and 9 bases from J, with 13 bases in between. The CDR3 here is CASSQSAGEKAFF. For the CDR3, the DNA is TGCGCCAGCAGCCAAAGCGCGGGGGAAAAAGCTTTCTTT.

The chain recombines TRBV6-5 with TRBJ2-3; D not certain. CDR3 size: 12 residues. Germline loops: CDR1 MNHEY, CDR2 SVGAGI. Between the trimmed V and J ends, which lost 6 bases and 9 bases, there was a span of 13 bases. Written as DNA, the CDR3 is TGTGCCAGCAGCAGGACCGAAGACACGCAGTATTTT. Its translation is CASSRTEDTQYF.

This chain links TRBV19 with TRBJ1-5; no firm D call. The V gene's germline CDR1 is LNHDA and CDR2 SQIVND (reference sequence). There are 15 residues in the CDR3. V was shortened by 5 bases and J by 6 bases, with 17 bases between the two germline ends. The CDR3 is CASSPNSGFGQPQHF. In DNA form, the CDR3 reads TGTGCCAGTAGTCCAAACTCGGGGTTTGGTCAGCCCCAGCATTTT.

This chain links TRBV4-3 with TRBJ2-6; D perhaps matches TRBD2 (5 bases). V lost 0 bases and J 2 bases, leaving 5 bases between the germline ends. The CDR3 loop spans 15 amino acids. Germline assignment: CDR1 LGHNA and CDR2 YSLEER. CDR3 DNA sequence: TGCGCCAGCAGCCAAGATAGCGCTGGGGCCAACGTCCTGACTTTC. Encoded protein: CASSQDSAGANVLTF.

This rearrangement joins TRBV7-2 to TRBJ1-3; D perhaps matches TRBD1 (5 bases). This CDR3 has 15 amino acids. The germline gives CDR1 SGHTA, CDR2 FQGNSA. V shed 3 bases and J shed 4 bases, with 13 bases lying between them. The CDR3 spells CASSFQGFSGNTIYF. CDR3 nucleotides: TGTGCCAGCAGCTTTCAGGGTTTCTCAGGAAACACCATATATTTT.

The chain uses TRBV12-3 or TRBV12-4 and TRBJ1-2, with D perhaps TRBD1 (6 bases). CDR3 length: 13 residues. Trimming pared 0 bases from V and 5 bases from J, leaving 7 bases between. Here the CDR3 reads CASSLARGYGYTF. CDR3 in DNA: TGTGCCAGCAGTTTAGCCAGGGGTTATGGCTACACCTTC.

The chain combines TRBV6-2 or TRBV6-3 with TRBJ1-2; no definite D call. Per the germline V gene, CDR1 is MNHEY and CDR2 is SVGEGT. Trimming took 2 bases from V and 4 from J, leaving 14 bases between them. The CDR3 loop spans 15 amino acids. DNA of the CDR3: TGTGCCAGCAGTTACGGTATAGCACGTCTCTATGGCTACACCTTC. The encoded protein is CASSYGIARLYGYTF.

The V and J genes are TRBV5-1 and TRBJ1-1; perhaps TRBD1 as D (5 bases). V lost 4 bases and J 1 base, leaving 11 bases between the germline ends. The CDR3 has 14 amino acids. The germline V gene encodes CDR1 SGHRS and CDR2 YFSETQ. CDR3: CASSEGTANTEAFF. The CDR3 nucleotides read TGCGCCAGCAGCGAAGGGACGGCGAACACTGAAGCTTTCTTT.

The chain recombines TRBV9 with TRBJ2-1; D gene ambiguous. The CDR3 contains 15 residues. The germline CDR1 and CDR2 sequences are SGDLS and YYNGEE. The V and J ends lost 0 bases and 8 bases respectively, with 15 bases between them. CDR3 nucleotide sequence: TGTGCCAGCAGCGTAGTCGGTGGGTCCCCGGATGAGCAGTTCTTC. Residues: CASSVVGGSPDEQFF.

The rearrangement joins TRBV28 to TRBJ2-7; D ambiguous. V was trimmed by 3 bases and J by 4 bases, leaving 13 bases between them. The CDR3 loop spans 14 amino acids. Per germline, CDR1 MDHEN and CDR2 SYDVKM. The CDR3 DNA follows: TGTGCCAGCAGTTTGGGCGGAGATAGTTACGAGCAGTACTTC. Translation: CASSLGGDSYEQYF.

V and J are TRBV4-2 and TRBJ1-2; D may be TRBD1 (6 bases). The length of the CDR3 is 14 residues. CDR1 is LGHNA, CDR2 YNFKEQ, per germline. V gave up 3 bases and J gave up 4 bases, with 12 bases separating them. Here the CDR3 reads CASSHPGEGYGYTF. CDR3 DNA: TGTGCCAGCAGCCACCCAGGGGAGGGCTATGGCTACACCTTC.

The chain joins TRBV9 to TRBJ2-6, with D unclear. The CDR3 runs to 15 residues. From germline, CDR1 is SGDLS and CDR2 YYNGEE. Trimming stripped 2 bases from V and 3 bases from J, with 9 bases between. The CDR3 nucleotides are TGTGCCAGCAGCGTCTTAGGGATTGGGGCCAACGTCCTGACTTTC. Translated, it gives CASSVLGIGANVLTF.

The count of this clone is one. The V call is TRBV11-3, the J call TRBJ2-1; D is undetermined. CDR1 and CDR2 from the germline V gene are SGHNT and YENEEA. This CDR3 contains 16 residues. With 5 bases removed from V and 0 bases from J, the gap between germline ends came to 14 bases. DNA of the CDR3: TGTGCCAGCAGCATAGGCAGGAAGAGCTCCTACAATGAGCAGTTCTTC. Amino acid sequence: CASSIGRKSSYNEQFF.

This chain connects TRBV5-1 to TRBJ2-3, with 11 nucleotides matching TRBD2. The CDR3 is made up of 16 amino acids. V was pared by 2 bases and J by 2 bases, with 4 bases of the junction left unmatched. Germline loops: CDR1 SGHRS, CDR2 YFSETQ. CDR3 loop: CASSFLAGGTTDTQYF. In DNA, the CDR3 is TGCGCCAGCAGCTTCCTAGCGGGGGGAACCACAGATACGCAGTATTTT.

The chain has TRBV7-8 and TRBJ1-2, with TRBD1 matching over 7 bases. The junction had 5 bases not matched to a gene; V was cut back by 3 bases and J by 4 bases. Germline V gives CDR1 SGHVS, CDR2 FQNEAQ. This CDR3 comprises 14 residues. The CDR3: CASSFPGQAYGYTF. Written as DNA, the CDR3 is TGTGCCAGCAGCTTTCCTGGACAGGCCTATGGCTACACCTTC.

Comments on this clone: The junction does not match germline at one end; this may be a read error. The chain recombines TRBV7-7 with TRBJ2-2, with 7 bases fitting TRBD2. The CDR3 consists of 15 residues. In germline, CDR1 is SSHAT, CDR2 FNYEAQ (reference sequence). As DNA, the CDR3 is TGTGCTAGCAGGCGGGGGACGGATAACACCGGGGAGCTGTTTTTT. The encoded protein is CASRRGTDNTGELFF.

V is TRBV4-1 and J is TRBJ2-4; no clear D. This CDR3 spans 14 amino acids. The germline V and J ends were trimmed by 2 bases and 6 bases, with 11 bases remaining between them. The germline V gene encodes CDR1 MGHRA and CDR2 YSYEKL. The DNA of the CDR3 is TGCGCCAGCAGCCAAACGTCACGGGTAAACATTCAGTACTTC. It codes for CASSQTSRVNIQYF.

This chain connects TRBV7-9 to TRBJ1-1, with 7 bases lining up with TRBD1. Trimming removed 0 bases from V and 5 bases from J; junction bases left unmatched: 9. This CDR3 is built from 16 residues. Per germline, CDR1 SEHNR and CDR2 FQNEAQ (reference sequence). Written as DNA, the CDR3 is TGTGCCAGCAGCTTAGCGAGGATTCCAGGGGGGACTGAAGCTTTCTTT. It translates to CASSLARIPGGTEAFF.

Concerning this clone: Other DNA sequences within the sample encode an identical CDR3. The rearrangement links TRBV9 to TRBJ1-1; no firm D call. The germline CDR1 and CDR2 sequences are SGDLS and YYNGEE. V lost 2 bases and J lost 1, with 6 bases in between. The length of the CDR3 is 13 residues. The CDR3 DNA reads as TGTGCCAGCAGCGTTGAGGGGAACACTGAAGCTTTCTTT. The encoded protein is CASSVEGNTEAFF.